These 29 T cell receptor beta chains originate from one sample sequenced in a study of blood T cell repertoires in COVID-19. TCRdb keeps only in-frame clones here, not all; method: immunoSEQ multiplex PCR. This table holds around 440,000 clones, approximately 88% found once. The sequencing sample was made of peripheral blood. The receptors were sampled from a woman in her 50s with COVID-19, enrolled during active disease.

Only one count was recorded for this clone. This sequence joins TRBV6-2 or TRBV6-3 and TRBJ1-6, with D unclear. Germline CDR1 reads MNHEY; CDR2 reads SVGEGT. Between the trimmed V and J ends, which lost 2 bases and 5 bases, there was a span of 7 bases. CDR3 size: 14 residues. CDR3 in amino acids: CASSYGGDNSPLHF. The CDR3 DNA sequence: TGTGCCAGCAGTTACGGCGGAGATAATTCACCCCTCCACTTT.

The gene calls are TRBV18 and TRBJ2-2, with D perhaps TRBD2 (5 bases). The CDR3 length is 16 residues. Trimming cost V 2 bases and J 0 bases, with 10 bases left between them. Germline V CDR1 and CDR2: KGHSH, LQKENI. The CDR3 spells CASSPGGTANTGELFF. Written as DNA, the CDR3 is TGTGCCAGCTCACCAGGAGGAACAGCGAACACCGGGGAGCTGTTTTTT.

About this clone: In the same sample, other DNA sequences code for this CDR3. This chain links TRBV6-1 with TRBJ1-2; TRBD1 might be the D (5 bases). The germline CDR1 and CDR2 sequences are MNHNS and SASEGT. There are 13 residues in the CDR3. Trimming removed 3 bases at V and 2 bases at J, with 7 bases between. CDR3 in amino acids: CASSDRVNYGYTF. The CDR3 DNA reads TGTGCCAGCAGTGACAGGGTCAACTATGGCTACACCTTC.

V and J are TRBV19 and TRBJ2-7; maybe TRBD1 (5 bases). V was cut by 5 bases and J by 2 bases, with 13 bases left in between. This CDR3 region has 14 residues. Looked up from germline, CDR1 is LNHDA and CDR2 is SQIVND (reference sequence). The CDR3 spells CASSHGRGPYEQYF. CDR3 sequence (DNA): TGTGCCAGTAGTCATGGAAGGGGCCCCTACGAGCAGTACTTC.

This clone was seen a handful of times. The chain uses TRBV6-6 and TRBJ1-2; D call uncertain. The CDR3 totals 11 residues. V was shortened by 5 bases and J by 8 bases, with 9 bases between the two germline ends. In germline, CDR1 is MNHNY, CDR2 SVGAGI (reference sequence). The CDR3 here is CASSGPGGYTF. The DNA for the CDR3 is TGTGCCAGCAGTGGGCCCGGCGGCTACACCTTC.

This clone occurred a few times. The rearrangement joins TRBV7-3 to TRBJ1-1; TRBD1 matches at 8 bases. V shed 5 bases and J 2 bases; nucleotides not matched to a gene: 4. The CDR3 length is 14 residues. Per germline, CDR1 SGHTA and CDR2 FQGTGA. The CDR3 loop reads CASSTTGANTEAFF. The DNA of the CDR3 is TGTGCCAGCAGCACGACAGGGGCAAACACTGAAGCTTTCTTT.

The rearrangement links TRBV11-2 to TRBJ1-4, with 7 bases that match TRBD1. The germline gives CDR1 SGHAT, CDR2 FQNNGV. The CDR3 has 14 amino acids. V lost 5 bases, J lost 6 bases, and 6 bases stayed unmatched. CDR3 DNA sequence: TGTGCCAGCAGCCGAGGCAGGGGGTATGAAAAACTGTTTTTT. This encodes CASSRGRGYEKLFF. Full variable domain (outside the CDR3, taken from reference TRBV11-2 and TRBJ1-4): EAGVAQSPRYKIIEKRQSVAFWCNPISGHATLYWYQQILGQGPKLLIQFQNNGVVDDSQLPKDRFSAERLKGVDSTLKIQPAKLEDSAVYLCASSRGRGYEKLFFGSGTQLSVL.

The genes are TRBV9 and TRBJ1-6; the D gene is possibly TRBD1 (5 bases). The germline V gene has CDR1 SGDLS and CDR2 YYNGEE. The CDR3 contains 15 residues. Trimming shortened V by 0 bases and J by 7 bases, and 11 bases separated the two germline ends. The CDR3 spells CASSVVAGVNSPLHF. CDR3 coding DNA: TGTGCCAGCAGCGTAGTCGCGGGGGTCAATTCACCCCTCCACTTT.

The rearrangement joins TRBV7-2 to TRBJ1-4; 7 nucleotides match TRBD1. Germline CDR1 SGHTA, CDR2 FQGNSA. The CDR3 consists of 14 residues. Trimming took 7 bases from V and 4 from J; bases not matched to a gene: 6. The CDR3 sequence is CASTSGGGNEKLFF. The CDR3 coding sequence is TGTGCCAGCACCTCAGGGGGAGGTAATGAAAAACTGTTTTTT.

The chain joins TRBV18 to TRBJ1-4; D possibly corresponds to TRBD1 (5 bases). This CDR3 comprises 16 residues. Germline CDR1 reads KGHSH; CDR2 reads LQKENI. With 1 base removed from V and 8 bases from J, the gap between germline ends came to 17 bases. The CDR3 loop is CASSPRTGGAEEKLFF. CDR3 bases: TGTGCCAGCTCACCACGCACGGGCGGGGCCGAGGAAAAACTGTTTTTT.

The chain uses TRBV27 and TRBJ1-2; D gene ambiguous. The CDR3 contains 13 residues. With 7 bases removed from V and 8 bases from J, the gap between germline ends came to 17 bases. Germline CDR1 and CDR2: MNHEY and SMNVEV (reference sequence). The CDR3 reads CASTTPGMYGYTF. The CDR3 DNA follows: TGTGCCAGCACTACACCGGGGATGTACGGCTACACCTTC.

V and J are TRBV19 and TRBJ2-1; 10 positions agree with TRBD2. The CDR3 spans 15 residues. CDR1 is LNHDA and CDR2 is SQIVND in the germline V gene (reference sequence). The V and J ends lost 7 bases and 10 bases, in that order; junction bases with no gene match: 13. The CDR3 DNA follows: TGTGCCAGTACCCGCGGGGTAGCGGGGGGTAGAGAGCAGTTCTTC. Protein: CASTRGVAGGREQFF.

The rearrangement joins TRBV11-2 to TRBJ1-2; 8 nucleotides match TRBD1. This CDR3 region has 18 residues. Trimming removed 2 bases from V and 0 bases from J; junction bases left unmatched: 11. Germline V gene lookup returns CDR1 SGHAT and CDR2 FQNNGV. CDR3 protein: CASSLRWTGLQANYGYTF. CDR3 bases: TGTGCCAGCAGCTTAAGGTGGACAGGGCTTCAAGCTAACTATGGCTACACCTTC. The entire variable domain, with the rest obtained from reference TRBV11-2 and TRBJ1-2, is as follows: EAGVAQSPRYKIIEKRQSVAFWCNPISGHATLYWYQQILGQGPKLLIQFQNNGVVDDSQLPKDRFSAERLKGVDSTLKIQPAKLEDSAVYLCASSLRWTGLQANYGYTFGSGTRLTVV.

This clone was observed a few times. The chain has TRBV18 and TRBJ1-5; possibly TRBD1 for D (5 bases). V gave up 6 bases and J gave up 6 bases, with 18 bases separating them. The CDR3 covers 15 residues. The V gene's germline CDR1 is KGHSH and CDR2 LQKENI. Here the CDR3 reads CASSLEGAGSQPQHF. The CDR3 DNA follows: TGTGCCAGCTCCCTGGAAGGGGCCGGGAGTCAGCCCCAGCATTTT.

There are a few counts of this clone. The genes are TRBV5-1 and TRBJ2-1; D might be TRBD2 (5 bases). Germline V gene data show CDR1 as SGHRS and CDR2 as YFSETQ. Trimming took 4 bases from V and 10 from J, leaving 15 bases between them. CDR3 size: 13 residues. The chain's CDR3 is CASSRLASDEQFF. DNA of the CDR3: TGCGCCAGCAGCCGGCTAGCATCAGACGAGCAGTTCTTC.

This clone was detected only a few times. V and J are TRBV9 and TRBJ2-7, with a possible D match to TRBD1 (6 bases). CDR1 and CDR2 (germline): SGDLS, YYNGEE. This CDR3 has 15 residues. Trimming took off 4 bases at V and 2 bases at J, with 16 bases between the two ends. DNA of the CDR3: TGTGCCAGCAGCCAGGGGTCAGGGAGCCCCTACGAGCAGTACTTC. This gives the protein CASSQGSGSPYEQYF.

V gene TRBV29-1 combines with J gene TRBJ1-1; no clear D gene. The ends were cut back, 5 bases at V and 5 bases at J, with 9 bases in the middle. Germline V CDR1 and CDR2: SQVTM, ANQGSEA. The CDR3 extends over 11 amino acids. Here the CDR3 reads CSVSIQTEAFF. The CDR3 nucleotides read TGCAGCGTTTCCATTCAGACTGAAGCTTTCTTT.

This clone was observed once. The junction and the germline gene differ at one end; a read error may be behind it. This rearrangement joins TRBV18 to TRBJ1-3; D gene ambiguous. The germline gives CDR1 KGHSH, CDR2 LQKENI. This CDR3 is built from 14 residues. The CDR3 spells CASSPRSTRNTIYF. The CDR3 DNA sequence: TGTGCCAGCTCCCCACGTTCTACCAGAAACACCATATATTTT.

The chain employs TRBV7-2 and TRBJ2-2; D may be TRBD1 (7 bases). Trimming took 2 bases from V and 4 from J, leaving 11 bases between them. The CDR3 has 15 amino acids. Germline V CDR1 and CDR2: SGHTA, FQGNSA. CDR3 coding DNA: TGTGCCAGCAGCTTAAGGGGGGACAGCACCGGGGAGCTGTTTTTT. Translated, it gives CASSLRGDSTGELFF.

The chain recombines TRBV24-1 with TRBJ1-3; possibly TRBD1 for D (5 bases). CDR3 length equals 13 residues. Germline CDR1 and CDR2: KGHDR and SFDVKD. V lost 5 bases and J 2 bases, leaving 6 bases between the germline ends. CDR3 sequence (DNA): TGTGCCACCAGTGGGGGGGCTGGAAACACCATATATTTT. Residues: CATSGGAGNTIYF.

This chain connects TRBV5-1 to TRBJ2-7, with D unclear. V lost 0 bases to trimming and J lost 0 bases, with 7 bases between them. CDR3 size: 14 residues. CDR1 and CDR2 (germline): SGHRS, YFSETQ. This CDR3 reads CASSLDPSSYEQYF. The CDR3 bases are TGCGCCAGCAGCTTGGACCCCAGCTCCTACGAGCAGTACTTC.

The CDR3 DNA reads TGTGCCAGCAGACTGGAAGAGACCCAGTACTTC. Translating it yields CASRLEETQYF. The chain joins TRBV2 to TRBJ2-5; D remains ambiguous. Trimming cost V 6 bases and J 3 bases, with 5 bases left between them. The germline V gene encodes CDR1 SNHLY and CDR2 FYNNEI. This CDR3 spans 11 amino acids.

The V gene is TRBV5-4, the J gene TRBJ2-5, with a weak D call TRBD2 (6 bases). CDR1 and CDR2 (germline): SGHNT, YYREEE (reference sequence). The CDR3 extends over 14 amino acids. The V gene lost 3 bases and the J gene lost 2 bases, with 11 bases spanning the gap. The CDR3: CASSYWGTQETQYF. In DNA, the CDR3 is TGTGCCAGCAGCTATTGGGGGACTCAAGAGACCCAGTACTTC.

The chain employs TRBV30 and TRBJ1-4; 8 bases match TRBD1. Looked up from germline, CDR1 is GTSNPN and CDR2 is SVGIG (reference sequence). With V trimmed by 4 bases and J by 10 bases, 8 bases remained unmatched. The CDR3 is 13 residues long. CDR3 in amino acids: CAWTPGGMGKLFF. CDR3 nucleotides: TGTGCCTGGACCCCAGGGGGCATGGGAAAACTGTTTTTT.

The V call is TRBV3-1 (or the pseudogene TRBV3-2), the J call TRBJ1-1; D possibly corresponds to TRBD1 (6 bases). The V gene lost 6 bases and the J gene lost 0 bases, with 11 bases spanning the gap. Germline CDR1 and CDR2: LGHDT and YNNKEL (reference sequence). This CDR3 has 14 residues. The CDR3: CASRLTGMNTEAFF. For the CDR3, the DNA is TGTGCCAGCAGACTGACAGGCATGAACACTGAAGCTTTCTTT.

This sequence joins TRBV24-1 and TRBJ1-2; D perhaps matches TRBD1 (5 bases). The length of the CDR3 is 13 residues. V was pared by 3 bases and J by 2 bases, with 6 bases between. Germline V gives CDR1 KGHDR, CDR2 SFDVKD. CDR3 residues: CATSDGANYGYTF. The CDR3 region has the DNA TGTGCCACCAGTGATGGGGCGAACTATGGCTACACCTTC.

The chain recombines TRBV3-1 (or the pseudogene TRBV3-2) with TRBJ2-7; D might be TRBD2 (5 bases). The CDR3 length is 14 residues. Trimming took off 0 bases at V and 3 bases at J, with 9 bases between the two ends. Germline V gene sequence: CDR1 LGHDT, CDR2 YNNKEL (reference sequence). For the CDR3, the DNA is TGTGCCAGCAGCCAAGAAGGTGAGGGCTACGAGCAGTACTTC. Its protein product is CASSQEGEGYEQYF.

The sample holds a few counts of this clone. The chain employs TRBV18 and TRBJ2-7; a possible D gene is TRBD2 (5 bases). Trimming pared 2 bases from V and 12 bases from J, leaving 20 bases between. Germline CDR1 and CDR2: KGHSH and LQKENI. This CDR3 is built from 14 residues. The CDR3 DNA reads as TGTGCCAGCTCACCAGGGTTAGGGAAGAGTGAGGGGTACTTC. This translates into CASSPGLGKSEGYF.

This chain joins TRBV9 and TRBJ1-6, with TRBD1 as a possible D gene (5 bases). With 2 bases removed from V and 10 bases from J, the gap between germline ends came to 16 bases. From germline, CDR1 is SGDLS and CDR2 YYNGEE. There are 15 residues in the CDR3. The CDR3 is CASSVGGGAGSPLHF. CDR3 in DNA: TGTGCCAGCAGCGTTGGGGGAGGGGCAGGATCACCCCTCCACTTT.